The 10 T cell receptor beta chains below were found in one sample sequenced in a study of blood T cell repertoires in COVID-19. Clones were read by immunoSEQ multiplex PCR, and TCRdb kept only the in-frame ones, dropping some. Of some 200,000 clones detected, approximately 90% appear once; the ten largest clones hold around 3.5%. The sample taken for sequencing was PBMCs or T cells enriched from blood (not recorded which). The receptor set was obtained from a middle-aged woman with acute COVID-19.

This CDR3 is CASSLGTSGGQDGELFF. The CDR3 DNA follows: TGTGCCAGCAGCCTTGGGACTAGCGGGGGGCAGGACGGGGAGCTGTTTTTT. The V gene is TRBV11-2, the J gene TRBJ2-2, with 15 bases that match TRBD2. Trimming removed 5 bases from V and 7 bases from J; junction bases left unmatched: 8. Germline V gene lookup returns CDR1 SGHAT and CDR2 FQNNGV. The CDR3 totals 17 residues.

The rearrangement joins TRBV29-1 to TRBJ1-1; D may be TRBD1 (6 bases). The CDR3 is 14 residues long. Germline V gene lookup returns CDR1 SQVTM and CDR2 ANQGSEA. V lost 4 bases, J lost 0 bases, and 12 bases lay in between. CDR3 nucleotides: TGCAGCGTTGGAGACAGGTACATGAACACTGAAGCTTTCTTT. Protein product: CSVGDRYMNTEAFF. Filled out from reference TRBV29-1 and TRBJ1-1, the complete variable domain reads SAVISQKPSRDICQRGTSLTIQCQVDSQVTMMFWYRQQPGQSLTLIATANQGSEATYESGFVIDKFPISRPNLTFSTLTVSNMSPEDSSIYLCSVGDRYMNTEAFFGQGTRLTVV.

This sequence joins TRBV29-1 and TRBJ2-7; no clear D gene. This CDR3 is built from 12 residues. V gave up 4 bases and J gave up 0 bases, with 7 bases separating them. Germline-derived CDR1 and CDR2 are SQVTM and ANQGSEA. The CDR3 DNA follows: TGCAGCGTTGCGGTGAGCTCCTACGAGCAGTACTTC. Translation: CSVAVSSYEQYF.

The chain couples TRBV7-2 to TRBJ1-1; D gene unclear. Deletions cut 1 base from V and 1 base from J, with 10 bases between. Germline CDR1 reads SGHTA; CDR2 reads FQGNSA. The CDR3 has 15 amino acids. DNA for the CDR3: TGTGCCAGCAGCTTAGTGGCGGGATCGAACACTGAAGCTTTCTTT. It specifies CASSLVAGSNTEAFF. The full variable domain, completed using reference TRBV7-2 and TRBJ1-1, is GAGVSQSPSNKVTEKGKDVELRCDPISGHTALYWYRQSLGQGLEFLIYFQGNSAPDKSGLPSDRFSAERTGGSVSTLTIQRTQQEDSAVYLCASSLVAGSNTEAFFGQGTRLTVV.

The chain joins TRBV6-2 or TRBV6-3 to TRBJ1-1, with D possibly TRBD1 on 6 matching bases. The CDR3 contains 17 residues. The germline V gene encodes CDR1 MNHEY and CDR2 SVGEGT. V gave up 2 bases and J gave up 5 bases, with 21 bases separating them. The CDR3 region is CASSYTLRELQGTEAFF. The CDR3 DNA follows: TGTGCCAGCAGTTACACCTTACGGGAACTCCAGGGGACTGAAGCTTTCTTT.

The CDR3 coding sequence is TGCGCCAGCAGTCGGGGGTTAAATGAAAAACTGTTTTTT. Its translation: CASSRGLNEKLFF. The chain uses TRBV5-1 and TRBJ1-4, with D perhaps matching TRBD1 (5 bases). Germline V gene lookup returns CDR1 SGHRS and CDR2 YFSETQ. Between the trimmed V and J ends, which lost 5 bases and 5 bases, there was a span of 10 bases. This CDR3 is built from 13 residues.

The chain combines TRBV29-1 with TRBJ2-1; 10 bases fit TRBD1. The CDR3 spans 12 residues. Trimming cost V 6 bases and J 7 bases; bases outside gene matches: 3. Germline V CDR1 and CDR2: SQVTM, ANQGSEA. The CDR3 is CSVTGQGNEQFF. The CDR3 DNA sequence: TGCAGCGTAACGGGACAGGGGAATGAGCAGTTCTTC.

The genes are TRBV5-6 and TRBJ1-2, with D perhaps TRBD1 (5 bases). V shed 0 bases and J shed 3 bases, with 12 bases lying between them. The CDR3 has 15 residues. Per the germline V gene, CDR1 is SGHDT and CDR2 is YYEEEE. The CDR3 coding sequence is TGTGCCAGCAGCTTGGGTGGAGGGGCGGACTATGGCTACACCTTC. Translation gives CASSLGGGADYGYTF.

The V call is TRBV2, the J call TRBJ2-5; D unclear. Germline CDR1 reads SNHLY; CDR2 reads FYNNEI. This CDR3 is 13 amino acids long. The V and J ends lost 3 bases and 3 bases respectively, with 8 bases between them. CDR3 in amino acids: CASSEIGKETQYF. The CDR3 bases are TGTGCCAGCAGTGAGATTGGCAAAGAGACCCAGTACTTC.

This clone has only a few counts. The CDR3 loop is CASSILGSTDTQYF. The CDR3 DNA is TGTGCCAGCAGCATTTTGGGCAGCACAGATACGCAGTATTTT. The chain joins TRBV14 to TRBJ2-3; D unresolved. The CDR3 has 14 residues. The V end lost 5 bases, the J end lost 0 bases, and 9 bases lay between the germline ends. Germline lookup yields CDR1 SGHDN and CDR2 FVKESK.